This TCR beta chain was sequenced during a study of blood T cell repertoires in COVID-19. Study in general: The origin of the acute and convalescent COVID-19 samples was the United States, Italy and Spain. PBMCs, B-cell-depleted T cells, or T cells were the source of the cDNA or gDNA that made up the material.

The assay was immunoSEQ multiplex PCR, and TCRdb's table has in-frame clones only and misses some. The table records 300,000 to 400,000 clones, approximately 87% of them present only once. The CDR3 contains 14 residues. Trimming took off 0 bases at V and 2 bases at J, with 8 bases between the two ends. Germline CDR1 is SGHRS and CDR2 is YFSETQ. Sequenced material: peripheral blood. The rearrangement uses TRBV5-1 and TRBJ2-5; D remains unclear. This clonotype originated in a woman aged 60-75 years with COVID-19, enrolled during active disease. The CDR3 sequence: CASSLVGDQETQYF. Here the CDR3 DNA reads TGCGCCAGCAGCTTGGTTGGAGATCAAGAGACCCAGTACTTC.